This T cell receptor beta chain is from a study of blood T cell repertoires in COVID-19. Study summary: Samples taken during acute and convalescent COVID-19 were collected in the United States, Italy and Spain.

Authors' data handling: Amplifying reference gene primers gave estimates of nucleated cell counts. Data came from immunoSEQ multiplex PCR; TCRdb stores just in-frame clones and leaves some out. D and trimming were read from the DNA, whereas the V and J calls and clone size are those reported in that table. The repertoire holds over 75,000 clones, with more than 70% as singletons. The V gene's germline CDR1 is LGHDT and CDR2 YNNKEL (reference sequence). V gave up 4 bases and J gave up 8 bases, with 20 bases separating them. The CDR3 has 16 amino acids. Sequencing was done on a sample of peripheral blood. The V call is TRBV3-1 (or the pseudogene TRBV3-2), the J call TRBJ1-4; D call uncertain. This TCR came from a human donor in a cohort sampled during active COVID-19. The CDR3 DNA is TGTGCCAGCAGCCGAGCCTCGGGAAGGGCGGGGGAAAAACTGTTTTTT. Translation gives CASSRASGRAGEKLFF.